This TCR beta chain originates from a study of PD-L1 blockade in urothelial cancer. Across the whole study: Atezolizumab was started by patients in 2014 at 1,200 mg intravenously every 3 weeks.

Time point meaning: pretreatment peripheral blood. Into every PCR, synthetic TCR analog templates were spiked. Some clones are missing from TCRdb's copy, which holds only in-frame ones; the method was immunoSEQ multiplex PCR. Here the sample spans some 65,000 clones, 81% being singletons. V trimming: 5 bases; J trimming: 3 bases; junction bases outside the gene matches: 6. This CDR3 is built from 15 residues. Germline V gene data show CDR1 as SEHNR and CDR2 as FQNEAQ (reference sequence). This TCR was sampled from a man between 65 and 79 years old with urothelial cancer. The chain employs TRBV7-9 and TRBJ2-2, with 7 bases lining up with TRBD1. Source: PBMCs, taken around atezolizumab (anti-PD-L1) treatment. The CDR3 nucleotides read TGTGCCAGCAGCGTGACAGGGTTAGACACCGGGGAGCTGTTTTTT. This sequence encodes CASSVTGLDTGELFF.